This is a list of T cell receptor beta chains from one sample in a study of blood T cell repertoires in COVID-19. Here immunoSEQ multiplex PCR was the method, and the copy in TCRdb shows in-frame clones only, minus some. The data show hundreds of thousands of clones, roughly 85% seen once. The material sequenced was peripheral blood. These TCRs come from a woman aged 18-30 years with acute or convalescent COVID-19. Each CDR3 is given with its conserved first and last residue. A D gene is named only where the DNA matches it firmly. Not every row has a clone size; where given, it reads once, few, many or a size class.

TRBV24-1	TRBJ2-7	-	TRBD1	CATSDLPKGQGSYEQYF	TGTGCCACCAGTGATCTTCCGAAGGGACAGGGGTCCTACGAGCAGTACTTC
TRBV28	TRBJ1-4	-	-	CASKPVGASEKLFF	TGTGCCAGCAAACCCGTAGGGGCTTCTGAAAAACTGTTTTTT
TRBV9	TRBJ2-1	-	TRBD2	CASSATSLSDEQFF	TGTGCCAGCAGCGCGACTAGCTTGAGTGATGAGCAGTTCTTC
TRBV19	TRBJ1-4	few	-	CASSYSGTTNEKLFF	TGTGCCAGTAGTTACTCGGGAACAACTAATGAAAAACTGTTTTTT
TRBV5-8	TRBJ2-7	-	-	CASSLGQLSYEQYF	TGTGCCAGCAGCTTGGGACAGTTGAGCTACGAGCAGTACTTC
TRBV19	TRBJ1-5	few	TRBD1	CASTPTGLRQPQHF	TGTGCCAGTACCCCGACAGGGTTACGACAGCCCCAGCATTTT
TRBV28	TRBJ1-4	-	-	CASSLSQGLGREKLFF	TGTGCCAGCAGTTTATCCCAGGGATTGGGGAGGGAAAAACTGTTTTTT
TRBV6-6	TRBJ1-4	-	TRBD1	CASSPGTGPTTNEKLFF	TGTGCCAGCAGTCCCGGGACAGGGCCGACAACTAATGAAAAACTGTTTTTT
TRBV7-9	TRBJ1-2	-	-	CASSSSQGEGEGYTF	TGTGCCAGCAGCTCCTCACAGGGTGAGGGGGAGGGCTACACCTTC
TRBV5-4	TRBJ1-3	-	-	CASSLDTTGGNTIYF	TGTGCCAGCAGCTTGGACACAACAGGGGGAAACACCATATATTTT
TRBV18	TRBJ2-2	-	TRBD2	CASSSLAGVTGELFF	TGTGCCAGCTCATCTCTAGCGGGGGTAACCGGGGAGCTGTTTTTT
TRBV9	TRBJ2-3	-	-	CASSEGEQGTYTDTQYF	TGTGCCAGCAGCGAAGGAGAACAGGGGACTTACACAGATACGCAGTATTTT
TRBV7-3	TRBJ2-1	-	-	CASSPTSNPWGDEQFF	TGTGCCAGCAGCCCAACTAGCAATCCTTGGGGCGATGAGCAGTTCTTC
TRBV19	TRBJ1-2	-	-	CASSSGVFSYTF	TGTGCCAGTAGTTCGGGGGTTTTCAGCTACACCTTC
TRBV28	TRBJ1-2	-	-	CASSPPGIGGLMDYTF	TGTGCCAGCAGTCCCCCGGGGATAGGGGGTCTGATGGACTACACCTTC
TRBV5-6	TRBJ2-5	-	TRBD2	CASSPLAGVEETQYF	TGTGCCAGCAGCCCCCTCGCGGGGGTAGAAGAGACCCAGTACTTC
TRBV6-5	TRBJ1-6	once	-	CASSYEDSYNSPLHF	TGTGCCAGCAGTTACGAGGACTCCTATAATTCACCCCTCCACTTT
TRBV5-1	TRBJ2-5	-	TRBD2	CASSGILAAGETQYF	TGCGCCAGCAGCGGAATACTAGCGGCCGGGGAGACCCAGTACTTC
TRBV7-3	TRBJ2-2	-	TRBD2	CASSSDPGTRGTGELFF	TGTGCCAGCAGCTCCGATCCCGGGACTAGAGGGACCGGGGAGCTGTTTTTT
TRBV5-1	TRBJ2-3	-	TRBD2	CASSPLTSGPVDTQYF	TGCGCCAGCAGCCCGCTCACTAGCGGGCCCGTAGATACGCAGTATTTT
TRBV5-1	TRBJ1-2	-	-	CASSLGIMEKANGYTF	TGCGCCAGCAGCTTGGGGATTATGGAGAAGGCGAACGGCTACACCTTC
TRBV5-1	TRBJ2-1	many	-	CASSLEGVFYNEQFF	TGCGCCAGCAGCTTGGAGGGGGTGTTTTACAATGAGCAGTTCTTC
TRBV3-1/TRBV3-2	TRBJ2-1	-	TRBD2	CASSASASGRNEQFF	TGTGCCAGCAGCGCCTCGGCTAGCGGGCGCAATGAGCAGTTCTTC
TRBV11-2	TRBJ1-5	few	TRBD1	CASSLTGNQPQHF	TGTGCCAGCAGCTTGACAGGGAATCAGCCCCAGCATTTT
TRBV28	TRBJ1-2	-	TRBD1	CASSLPALQGNYGYTF	TGTGCCAGCAGTTTGCCAGCTTTACAGGGGAACTATGGCTACACCTTC
TRBV6-6	TRBJ2-1	-	-	CASSPRDEQFF	TGTGCCAGCAGCCCCCGGGATGAGCAGTTCTTC
TRBV10-3	TRBJ1-1	-	-	CAISESLTETTEAFF	TGTGCCATCAGTGAGTCGCTGACAGAGACCACTGAAGCTTTCTTT
TRBV2	TRBJ1-2	-	TRBD1	CASSPRTGRGGYTF	TGTGCCAGCAGTCCTCGGACAGGGAGGGGAGGCTACACCTTC
TRBV9	TRBJ2-7	-	TRBD2	CASSVGASGSGISYEQYF	TGTGCCAGCAGCGTAGGAGCCTCGGGTAGCGGGATCTCCTACGAGCAGTACTTC
TRBV23-1	TRBJ1-2	-	TRBD1	CASSPPGQPVYGYTF	TGCGCCAGCAGTCCCCCGGGACAGCCAGTATATGGCTACACCTTC
TRBV5-1	TRBJ2-5	-	-	CASSLADSIQETQYF	TGCGCCAGCAGCTTGGCGGACAGTATCCAAGAGACCCAGTACTTC
TRBV12-3/TRBV12-4	TRBJ2-1	-	-	CASTVGEYEQFF	TGTGCCAGCACCGTGGGAGAGTATGAGCAGTTCTTC
TRBV19	TRBJ2-5	-	-	CASSMGQWETQYF	TGTGCCAGTAGTATGGGCCAGTGGGAGACCCAGTACTTC
TRBV7-9	TRBJ2-7	-	TRBD2	CASSPSGSYEQYF	TGTGCCAGCAGCCCTAGCGGATCCTACGAGCAGTACTTC
TRBV14	TRBJ2-7	-	-	CASVGVDEQYF	TGTGCCAGCGTCGGGGTGGACGAGCAGTACTTC
TRBV12-3/TRBV12-4	TRBJ2-1	-	-	CASTFEGRDEQFF	TGTGCCAGCACGTTCGAGGGTCGGGATGAGCAGTTCTTC
TRBV28	TRBJ2-7	-	-	CASSLLWGRSSYEQYF	TGTGCCAGCAGTTTACTCTGGGGCCGAAGCTCCTACGAGCAGTACTTC
TRBV27	TRBJ2-7	-	TRBD2	CASTNSGSPREQYF	TGTGCCAGCACAAATAGCGGGAGCCCTCGCGAGCAGTACTTC
TRBV19	TRBJ2-7	-	-	CASSISSGISYEQYF	TGTGCCAGTAGTATCAGTAGCGGAATTTCCTACGAGCAGTACTTC
TRBV4-2	TRBJ2-3	-	-	CASSQEPGIVTDTQYF	TGTGCCAGCAGCCAAGAGCCGGGTATCGTCACAGATACGCAGTATTTT
TRBV5-4	TRBJ2-3	-	TRBD2	CASSPGAGESTDTQYF	TGTGCCAGCAGCCCGGGAGCGGGGGAAAGCACAGATACGCAGTATTTT
TRBV7-9	TRBJ1-6	-	-	CASSLEAQVVNSPLHF	TGTGCCAGCAGCTTAGAGGCTCAGGTTGTTAATTCACCCCTCCACTTT
TRBV10-1	TRBJ1-1	-	-	CASSESGTYTEAFF	TGCGCCAGCAGTGAGTCCGGGACTTACACTGAAGCTTTCTTT
TRBV28	TRBJ1-6	-	TRBD1	CASSSPGTGGKGTPLHF	TGTGCCAGCAGTTCCCCCGGGACAGGGGGCAAGGGGACACCCCTCCACTTT
TRBV12-3/TRBV12-4	TRBJ2-1	-	-	CASSLAGSEQFF	TGTGCCAGCAGTTTGGCGGGGAGTGAGCAGTTCTTC
TRBV10-3	TRBJ2-2	-	TRBD2	CAINLGGTANTGELFF	TGTGCCATCAATCTGGGGGGGACGGCGAACACCGGGGAGCTGTTTTTT
TRBV4-2	TRBJ1-2	-	-	CASSQDATGLGYGYTF	TGTGCCAGCAGCCAAGATGCCACAGGGCTCGGGTATGGCTACACCTTC
TRBV20-1	TRBJ2-3	-	-	CSASQGGDTQYF	TGCAGTGCTAGTCAGGGGGGAGATACGCAGTATTTT